The 23 T cell receptor beta chains below come from one sample, sequenced in a study of T cells in Graves' hyperthyroidism and ophthalmopathy. Amplified regions were TCR beta CDR3 sequences from RNA transcripts. The TCR CDR3 was amplified in a first-round RT-PCR using the HTBI primer set. From the multiplex PCR reads, TCRdb called clonotypes with MiXCR, one entry per CDR3 protein. The sample lists some 320,000 distinct CDR3 sequences; about 13% were seen once. The sequenced sample consisted of blood. These receptors were taken from a woman aged 40 to 50 with Graves' ophthalmopathy.

This clonotype was observed many times. The J gene is TRBJ1-6, the V gene TRBV5-5; 7 nucleotides agree with TRBD1. CDR3 length: 15 residues. The ends lost 3 bases at V and 10 bases at J; junction bases unmatched: 10. The germline gives CDR1 SGHKS, CDR2 YYEKEE (reference sequence). For the CDR3, the DNA is TGTGCCAGCAGCTCTTCCGGGACAGAAGGATCACCCCTCCACTTT. As protein: CASSSSGTEGSPLHF.

This clonotype was counted a single time. J is TRBJ2-5 and V is TRBV5-1; the D gene is possibly TRBD2 (6 bases). Trimming removed 3 bases from V and 1 base from J, with 10 bases in between. This CDR3 is built from 14 residues. CDR1 and CDR2 from the germline V gene are SGHRS and YFSETQ. The CDR3 reads CASSWGGVQETQYF. The CDR3 DNA sequence: TGCGCCAGCAGCTGGGGAGGCGTCCAAGAGACCCAGTACTTC.

In this sample, this clonotype turned up a few times. A read error may be the cause here, since a much bigger clone is one base away. This rearrangement joins TRBV24-1 to TRBJ1-1; TRBD1 matches 8 bases. This CDR3 is 12 amino acids long. Trimming took 9 bases from V and 6 from J; bases not matched to a gene: 5. The germline V gene encodes CDR1 KGHDR and CDR2 SFDVKD. The chain's CDR3 is CATSSGGPEAFF. Here the CDR3 DNA reads TGTGCCACCTCCTCAGGGGGCCCTGAAGCTTTCTTT.

This clonotype has ten or more counts. The rearrangement joins TRBV11-2 to TRBJ2-7; the D is unclear. The CDR3 length is 15 residues. Germline lookup yields CDR1 SGHAT and CDR2 FQNNGV. The V end lost 2 bases, the J end lost 1 base, and 12 bases lay between the germline ends. CDR3 loop: CASSLRAEGSYEQYF. In nucleotides, the CDR3 is TGTGCCAGCAGCTTAAGGGCGGAAGGATCCTACGAGCAGTACTTC.

This clonotype came up many times. J is TRBJ2-7 and V is TRBV28, with TRBD2 matching over 13 bases. V dropped 3 bases and J dropped 4; count of bases not matched to a gene: 3. Germline CDR1 is MDHEN and CDR2 is SYDVKM. The CDR3 extends over 15 amino acids. CDR3 protein: CASSFRLAGGYEQYF. CDR3 DNA: TGTGCCAGCAGTTTCCGACTAGCGGGAGGTTACGAGCAGTACTTC.

This clonotype was seen many times. The chain combines TRBV11-1 with TRBJ2-5; 9 bases are shared with TRBD2. This CDR3 spans 14 amino acids. The trim removed 3 bases at V and 5 bases at J, leaving 4 bases unmatched. In germline, CDR1 is SGHAT, CDR2 FQDESV (reference sequence). The CDR3 DNA sequence: TGTGCCAGCAGCTTGACTAGCGGCTCGGAGACCCAGTACTTC. This encodes CASSLTSGSETQYF.

At least ten counts were recorded for this clonotype. The V call is TRBV28, the J call TRBJ1-4; 8 positions agree with TRBD1. CDR1 is MDHEN, CDR2 SYDVKM, per germline. This CDR3 is built from 15 residues. J gave up 7 bases and V 1 base, and 5 bases lay outside the gene matches. The CDR3 coding sequence is TGTGCCAGCAGTTTATCGCAGGGGGCGTCTGAAAAACTGTTTTTT. Its protein is CASSLSQGASEKLFF.

This clonotype was counted at least ten times. The chain carries TRBV2 and TRBJ1-5; maybe TRBD1 (5 bases). From germline, CDR1 is SNHLY and CDR2 FYNNEI. This CDR3 contains 13 residues. V lost 4 bases and J lost 4, with 8 bases in between. The CDR3 DNA follows: TGTGCCAGCAGTGTGGGACCAAATCAGCCCCAGCATTTT. This codes for CASSVGPNQPQHF.

This sequence joins TRBV19 and TRBJ1-1, with TRBD1 as a possible D gene (5 bases). V was clipped by 5 bases and J by 4 bases, with 11 bases between them. CDR1 and CDR2 from the germline V gene are LNHDA and SQIVND (reference sequence). This CDR3 spans 13 amino acids. The CDR3 here is CASSSAGGTEAFF. CDR3 sequence (DNA): TGTGCCAGTAGTTCCGCTGGGGGCACTGAAGCTTTCTTT. The full variable domain, rest sourced from reference TRBV19 and TRBJ1-1, is DGGITQSPKYLFRKEGQNVTLSCEQNLNHDAMYWYRQDPGQGLRLIYYSQIVNDFQKGDIAEGYSVSREKKESFPLTVTSAQKNPTAFYLCASSSAGGTEAFFGQGTRLTVV.

V gene TRBV3-1 combines with J gene TRBJ2-3, with 8 bases fitting TRBD2. CDR1 is LGHDT and CDR2 is YNNKEL in the germline V gene (reference sequence). CDR3 length: 15 amino acids. V was clipped by 4 bases and J by 2 bases; unmatched bases: 5. For the CDR3, the DNA is TGTGCCAGCAGCCCGGGACTAGGAAACACAGATACGCAGTATTTT. It yields the protein CASSPGLGNTDTQYF.

Concerning this clonotype itself: Possible read error: a much larger clone is one base away. V usage is TRBV9 and J usage is TRBJ2-2; D unresolved. The germline V gene encodes CDR1 SGDLS and CDR2 YYNGEE. The CDR3 covers 15 residues. The CDR3 nucleotides read TGTGCCAGCAGCGTAGAGTTAGGCTACACCGAGGAGCTGTTTTTT. Its translation: CASSVELGYTEELFF.

This clonotype was seen ten or more times. The J gene is TRBJ1-1, the V gene TRBV29-1; D remains ambiguous. Germline loops: CDR1 SQVTM, CDR2 ANQGSEA. The length of the CDR3 is 15 residues. Trimming removed 4 bases from V and 3 bases from J, with 18 bases in between. The CDR3 DNA reads TGCAGCGTTGCCCCCCTCCTAAGGCACCACACTGAAGCTTTCTTT. It is translated as CSVAPLLRHHTEAFF.

The sample holds a few counts of this clonotype. The chain links TRBV5-4 to TRBJ1-1; D not certain. This CDR3 is 14 amino acids long. V was pared by 5 bases and J by 6 bases, with 17 bases between. Germline CDR1 is SGHNT and CDR2 is YYREEE (reference sequence). Here the CDR3 DNA reads TGTGCCAGCAGGTTCGCCCCCACTGCTTCTGAAGCTTTCTTT. Amino acid sequence: CASRFAPTASEAFF.

This clonotype was counted many times. The rearrangement joins TRBV3-1 to TRBJ2-5; 12 bases match TRBD2. The J segment lost 3 bases and the V segment lost 4 bases, leaving 6 bases of the junction unmatched. CDR1 and CDR2 from the germline V gene are LGHDT and YNNKEL (reference sequence). The CDR3 spans 16 residues. CDR3 nucleotides: TGTGCCAGCAGCCCAAGACTAGCGGGGGTGAAAGAGACCCAGTACTTC. It yields the protein CASSPRLAGVKETQYF.

This clonotype appeared a few times. The CDR3 bases are TGCAGTGCTCCTCGTCCGGGCACTGACGCGACCCAGTACTTC. Protein sequence: CSAPRPGTDATQYF. The rearrangement links TRBV20-1 to TRBJ2-5; D is unclear. Germline V gives CDR1 DFQATT, CDR2 SNEGSKA (reference sequence). The CDR3 sequence is 14 residues long. Deletions cut 5 bases from V and 7 bases from J, with 20 bases between.

This clonotype was counted at least ten times. The rearrangement links TRBV19 to TRBJ2-3; a possible D gene is TRBD2 (6 bases). The CDR3 is made up of 14 amino acids. The V end was cut by 7 bases, the J end by 2 bases, with 13 bases between. CDR1 and CDR2 from the germline V gene are LNHDA and SQIVND (reference sequence). The CDR3 DNA is TGTGCCAGTAACAGCCCGGGAGACACAGATACGCAGTATTTT. It is translated as CASNSPGDTDTQYF.

This clonotype was observed many times. The chain combines TRBV27 with TRBJ1-4; 7 bases line up with TRBD1. Germline V gene sequence: CDR1 MNHEY, CDR2 SMNVEV (reference sequence). After removal of 7 bases from V and 3 bases from J, the junction contained 8 bases not matched to a gene. This CDR3 is built from 15 residues. In DNA form, the CDR3 reads TGTGCCAGCACCAAGGGAGGGACAGCTAATGAAAAACTGTTTTTT. It is translated as CASTKGGTANEKLFF.

The V gene is TRBV27, the J gene TRBJ1-4; 7 nucleotides match TRBD1. Trimming took 5 bases from V and 9 from J; bases not matched to a gene: 9. The length of the CDR3 is 14 residues. The germline V gene encodes CDR1 MNHEY and CDR2 SMNVEV (reference sequence). This CDR3 reads CASSIQTGSKKLFF. CDR3 sequence (DNA): TGTGCCAGCAGTATCCAGACAGGGTCGAAAAAACTGTTTTTT.

This clonotype has just a few counts. The rearrangement uses TRBV20-1 and TRBJ2-7; D is possibly TRBD1 or TRBD2 (5 bases each). V was clipped by 5 bases and J by 7 bases, with 12 bases between them. Germline lookup yields CDR1 DFQATT and CDR2 SNEGSKA (reference sequence). The CDR3 length is 11 residues. The CDR3 here is CSALGTGEQYF. Here the CDR3 DNA reads TGCAGTGCTCTCGGGACCGGAGAGCAGTACTTC.

This rearrangement joins TRBV4-1 to TRBJ2-7, with 7 bases identical to TRBD1. J was trimmed by 5 bases and V by 3 bases; bases with no gene match: 13. The CDR3 length is 16 residues. Germline CDR1 is MGHRA and CDR2 is YSYEKL. The CDR3 is CASSQLLGGAHHEQYF. The CDR3 region has the DNA TGCGCCAGCAGCCAGCTACTAGGGGGCGCCCACCACGAGCAGTACTTC.

This clonotype has ten or more counts. V and J are TRBV11-2 and TRBJ1-5, with a weak D call TRBD1 (6 bases). The CDR3 contains 14 residues. The ends were cut back, 5 bases at V and 4 bases at J, with 12 bases in the middle. CDR1 and CDR2 from the germline V gene are SGHAT and FQNNGV. This chain's CDR3 is CASSPLGANQPQHF. CDR3 nucleotide sequence: TGTGCCAGCAGCCCACTGGGGGCGAATCAGCCCCAGCATTTT.

This clonotype was seen ten or more times. V gene TRBV12-3 or TRBV12-4 combines with J gene TRBJ2-1; 7 bases are shared with TRBD2. The ends lost 6 bases at V and 6 bases at J; junction bases unmatched: 17. The CDR3 is 17 residues long. The CDR3 bases are TGTGCCAGCAGCCCTAGGGGCGGGGGATATAAAACCAATGAGCAGTTCTTC. Protein: CASSPRGGGYKTNEQFF.

This clonotype was seen ten or more times. The chain has TRBV5-1 and TRBJ2-3; no clear D. The length of the CDR3 is 15 residues. Germline CDR1 reads SGHRS; CDR2 reads YFSETQ. Trimming took 0 bases from V and 1 from J, leaving 9 bases between them. CDR3 protein: CASSLGRSGTDTQYF. The CDR3 DNA follows: TGCGCCAGCAGCTTGGGCCGATCCGGCACAGATACGCAGTATTTT.